This is a list of T cell receptor beta chains from one sample in a study of blood T cell repertoires in COVID-19. Sequencing was performed with immunoSEQ multiplex PCR; in TCRdb, only in-frame clones are kept and a portion is missing. The sample has tens of thousands of clones; about four fifths are singletons. Material for sequencing was peripheral blood. The receptors here all came from a woman of 80 years or more with COVID-19, enrolled during active disease. CDR3s include the opening cysteine and the closing phenylalanine or tryptophan. Each record gives: J gene, D gene, V gene, clone size, CDR3 DNA, CDR3 protein. D genes are given only for firm matches. Part of the rows lack a size; the others show once, few, many or a class for expanded clones.

>TRBJ2-1|-|TRBV19|-
TGTGCCAGTAGTATCCTTCGTAGTAGCGGAAACAATGAGCAGTTCTTC
CASSILRSSGNNEQFF
>TRBJ2-3|TRBD2|TRBV3-1/TRBV3-2|-
TGTGCCAGCACGCTAGCGGGAGTGGGTACGCAGTATTTT
CASTLAGVGTQYF
>TRBJ1-5|TRBD1|TRBV15|-
TGTGCCACCAGCAAGACAGGGAACAATCAGCCCCAGCATTTT
CATSKTGNNQPQHF
>TRBJ2-1|-|TRBV28|few
TGTGCCAGCAGTTTCCCCGGGAGCTTAATCAGCAATGAGCAGTTCTTC
CASSFPGSLISNEQFF
>TRBJ2-5|TRBD1|TRBV11-2|-
TGTGCCAGCAGAGGACAGGGGCAAGAGACCCAGTACTTC
CASRGQGQETQYF
>TRBJ2-3|TRBD2|TRBV9|-
TGTGCCAGCAGCGTCCATAGCGGGAGCACAGATACGCAGTATTTT
CASSVHSGSTDTQYF
>TRBJ2-1|TRBD2|TRBV19|-
TGTGCCAGTAGTCCACTAGCGTCCTACAATGAGCAGTTCTTC
CASSPLASYNEQFF
>TRBJ1-1|TRBD1|TRBV5-5|-
TGTGCCAGCAGCGCGGGGACAGGTAAGAACACTGAAGCTTTCTTT
CASSAGTGKNTEAFF
>TRBJ2-1|-|TRBV5-1|-
TGCGCCAGCAGCTTGGTATTCGCGAGCTCCTACAATGAGCAGTTCTTC
CASSLVFASSYNEQFF
>TRBJ1-1|TRBD1|TRBV18|-
TGTGCCAGCTCACCGGGACAGGGCAACACTGAAGCTTTCTTT
CASSPGQGNTEAFF
>TRBJ1-3|TRBD1|TRBV28|-
TGTGCCAGCGCCCCGGGACAGGGCTTCTCTGGAAACACCATATATTTT
CASAPGQGFSGNTIYF
>TRBJ1-2|TRBD1|TRBV12-3/TRBV12-4|-
TGTGCCAGCAGTCCAGACAGGGAAGGCTACACCTTC
CASSPDREGYTF
>TRBJ1-1|-|TRBV3-1/TRBV3-2|once
TGTGCCAGCAGCCAGGCCGGACAGCTTTTGAACACTGAAGCTTTCTTT
CASSQAGQLLNTEAFF
>TRBJ2-1|-|TRBV9|-
TGTGCCAGCAGCGAAAGCTCTATGACTAGTTACCATGAGCAGTTCTTC
CASSESSMTSYHEQFF
>TRBJ1-3|-|TRBV4-1|-
TGCGCCAGCAGCCAACGACAAACGAGTACGGACTCTGGAAACACCATATATTTT
CASSQRQTSTDSGNTIYF
>TRBJ2-1|-|TRBV6-2/TRBV6-3|-
TGTGCCAGCAGTTCAACTAGTCCCTACAATGAGCAGTTCTTC
CASSSTSPYNEQFF
>TRBJ2-5|TRBD2|TRBV7-9|-
TGTGCCAGCAGCTTAGTAAGCGGGAGCACTGAGACCCAGTACTTC
CASSLVSGSTETQYF
>TRBJ1-5|TRBD1|TRBV27|-
TGTGCCAGCAGTCCGGGGACAGGGAGTCAGCCCCAGCATTTT
CASSPGTGSQPQHF